This passage covers 3 T cell receptor beta chains from one sample sequenced in a study of T cells after posttransplantation cyclophosphamide. Treatment was busulfan-fludarabine conditioning, a marrow graft, and cyclophosphamide on days +3 and +4. The assay was immunoSEQ multiplex PCR, and TCRdb's table has in-frame clones only and misses some. Here the sample spans fewer than 6,000 clones, roughly 1.9% being singletons. Material: PBMCs, obtained 242 days after a stem cell transplant with posttransplant cyclophosphamide. The receptors were gathered from a male patient between 25 and 39 years old who received an allogeneic stem cell transplant from a related donor, was CMV-positive, and had no GVHD. Some T cells may have originated in the graft donor.

This rearrangement joins TRBV6-5 to TRBJ2-3, with TRBD2 as a possible D gene (6 bases). The V end was cut by 0 bases, the J end by 2 bases, with 12 bases between. The CDR3 contains 16 residues. Germline loops: CDR1 MNHEY, CDR2 SVGAGI. CDR3 loop: CASSYSTGRDTDTQYF. In nucleotides, the CDR3 is TGTGCCAGCAGTTACTCGACCGGGAGAGACACAGATACGCAGTATTTT.

Here the CDR3 reads CASSPIQGARSPLHF. In DNA, the CDR3 is TGTGCCAGCAGTCCCATCCAGGGGGCTCGATCACCCCTCCACTTT. The chain recombines TRBV27 with TRBJ1-6; TRBD1 aligns across 8 bases. CDR3 length: 15 residues. V gave up 5 bases and J gave up 10 bases; unmatched junction bases: 10. The germline V gene encodes CDR1 MNHEY and CDR2 SMNVEV (reference sequence).

V gene TRBV13 combines with J gene TRBJ2-5, with D perhaps matching TRBD1 (5 bases). V lost 5 bases, J lost 4 bases, and 17 bases lay in between. Germline CDR1 reads PRHDT; CDR2 reads FYEKMQ (reference sequence). This CDR3 is built from 15 residues. As DNA, the CDR3 is TGTGCCAGCAGCCCCCTAGGATCAGGGATAGAGACCCAGTACTTC. Translation: CASSPLGSGIETQYF.